This T cell receptor (beta chain) was found in a study of shared clonotypes between healthy human individuals. Trimming removed 4 bases from V and 5 bases from J; junction bases left unmatched: 8. Germline V lookup: CDR1 SQVTM, CDR2 ANQGSEA. The CDR3 contains 14 residues. TCRdb's table, derived via immunoSEQ multiplex PCR, lists solely in-frame clones and lacks some. The sample holds about 580,000 clones, 98% seen once. Naive CD8 cells lacked CD45RO, underwent positive selection for CCR7 and left out terminally differentiated effector memory CD45RA+ cells. The sequenced sample was naive CD8+ T cells sorted from blood. The receptor comes from a man younger than 45 in good health. V and J are TRBV29-1 and TRBJ2-5, with 9 bases matching TRBD2. In nucleotides, the CDR3 is TGCAGCGTTGTACCCCTTAGCGGGAGTGAGACCCAGTACTTC. Residues: CSVVPLSGSETQYF.